This TCR beta chain was sequenced in a study of blood T cell repertoires in COVID-19. Turning to the study itself: Whether acute or convalescent, the COVID-19 samples came from the United States, Italy and Spain. PBMCs, B-cell-depleted T cells, or T cells were the source of the cDNA or gDNA that made up the material.

The ends lost 4 bases at V and 2 bases at J; junction bases unmatched: 11. The CDR3 sequence is 16 residues long. CDR1 SGHDN and CDR2 FVKESK come from the germline V gene. As handled by the study authors: Estimation of nucleated cell counts was performed using reference gene primer amplification. Here immunoSEQ multiplex PCR was the method, and the copy in TCRdb shows in-frame clones only, minus some. V, J and clone size derive from that table, while D and trimming were established from the DNA sequence. Altogether around 240,000 clones are present, approximately 80% being singletons, with the ten largest covering about 1.5%.

This chain uses TRBV14 with TRBJ2-7; 7 nucleotides align to TRBD1. This receptor was taken from a woman in her forties who had recovered from COVID-19. The sample taken for sequencing was peripheral blood. CDR3 sequence (DNA): TGTGCCAGCAGCCGAAGACAGGGTTCGGAGACCTACGAGCAGTACTTC. This sequence encodes CASSRRQGSETYEQYF.